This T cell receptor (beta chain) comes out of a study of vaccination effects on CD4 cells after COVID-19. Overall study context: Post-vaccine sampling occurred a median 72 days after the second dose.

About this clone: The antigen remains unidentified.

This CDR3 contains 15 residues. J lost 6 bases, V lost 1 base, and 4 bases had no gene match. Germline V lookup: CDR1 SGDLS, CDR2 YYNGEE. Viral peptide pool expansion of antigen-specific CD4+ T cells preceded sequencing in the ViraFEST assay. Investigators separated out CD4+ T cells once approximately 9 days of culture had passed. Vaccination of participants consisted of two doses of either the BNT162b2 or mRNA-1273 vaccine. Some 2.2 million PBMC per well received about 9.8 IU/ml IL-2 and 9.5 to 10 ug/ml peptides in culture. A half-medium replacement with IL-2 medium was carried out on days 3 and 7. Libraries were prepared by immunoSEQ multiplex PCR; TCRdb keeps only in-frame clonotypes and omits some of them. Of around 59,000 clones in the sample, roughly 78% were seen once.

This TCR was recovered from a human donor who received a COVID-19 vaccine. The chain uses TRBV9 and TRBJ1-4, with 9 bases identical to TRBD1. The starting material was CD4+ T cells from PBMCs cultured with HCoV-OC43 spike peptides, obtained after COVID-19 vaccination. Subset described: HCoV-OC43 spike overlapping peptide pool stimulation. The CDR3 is CASSVSGTGYEKLFF. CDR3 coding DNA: TGTGCCAGCAGCGTAAGCGGGACAGGGTATGAAAAACTGTTTTTT.